The T cell receptor beta chain described here comes from a study of CD8+ T cells in alopecia areata (dated by TCRdb to 2016 to 2018). With respect to the entire study: Skin from C3H/HeJ donors aged about 6-13 months with spontaneous alopecia was grafted onto female C3H/HeJ recipients aged roughly 6-11 weeks. TCRbeta CDR3 regions were amplified by immunoSEQ multiplex PCR with 35 Vbeta forward and 13 Jbeta reverse primers. Scalp tissue and sorted CD4+ and CD8+ peripheral blood T cells from patchy and totalis/universalis alopecia areata patients and from healthy controls were covered by human TCRbeta sequencing. Scalp clonality was compared among normal scalp (n=4), patchy alopecia areata scalp (n=8), and alopecia totalis/universalis scalp (n=8). RNA came from the PAXgene miRNA kit for fixed scalp, the miRNeasy kit for PBMCs, and the RNeasy kit for mouse skin. In both human patients and the C3H/HeJ mouse model, the study applied high-throughput TCRbeta sequencing to look at T cell clonal expansion in alopecia areata.

Including the terminal cysteine and phenylalanine, the CDR3 comprises 14 residues. The DNA shown is the part of the CDR3 that was read: 30 bases, in frame from base 1. CDR1 and CDR2, looked up from the germline V gene (reference sequence), are FNHDT and SITEND. Trimming removed 2 bases from V and 5 bases from J; the gene matches leave 2 bases unexplained. Paper-wide results and their limitations: TCR sequences shared between patients were less clear than in mice, possibly partly because of HLA diversity in the patient population. Resident alphabeta T cells in normal human skin are also sequenced, complicating scalp TCR repertoire analysis, unlike mouse skin dominated by gammadelta T cells. Lesional scalp, especially in alopecia totalis/universalis, showed higher clonality and more expanded CD8+ clones than normal scalp, suggesting antigenic drive.

Libraries were prepared through the immunoSEQ multiplex PCR assay. For TCR sequencing, RNA was extracted from every sample and reverse transcribed into cDNA to serve as template. SuperScript III was used to make first-strand cDNA, primed with a 2:1 mix of oligo-dT and random hexamers. Amplification bias was assessed with a synthetic immune receptor repertoire, and residual bias was removed computationally. Sequencing of the libraries was done on Illumina HiSeq with 60 bp reads that cover the CDR3, reading from J toward V. As for the original processing: Raw reads were preprocessed to remove errors, and CDR3 was defined according to IMGT conventions as the region from the conserved cysteine to phenylalanine. Clonality was calculated as 1 minus Shannon entropy normalized by log2 of the number of productive unique TCRs. Whether each scalp clone was CD4 or CD8 was inferred by checking scalp TCRbeta sequences against the CD4 and CD8 repertoires from sorted blood. TCRdb re-hosts the immuneACCESS table, in-frame sequences only. Its copies lack some clones; in the studies checked, an unresolved V gene accounts for under half of them, and the cause for the rest is not known. V and J calls and clone size are as listed in that table; D and trimming were resolved from the DNA. The table records under 350,000 clones for this sample, and not one of them appears only once. The top ten clones comprise 1.2% of the sample.

Pooled mouse cutaneous lymph node cells were stained for CD4, CD8alpha, NKG2D, NKG2ACE and other markers, then sorted on a BD Influx. The sample holds a few counts of this clone. Its specific antigen is unknown. Gene names and germline sequences refer to the mouse in this case. The CDR3 goes on 4 residues after the read ends, and that part is filled in from the germline J gene. The receptor comes from a C3H/HeJ mouse with alopecia areata. For this strain, the MHC haplotype is H2-k. Sequenced sample: CD4+ T cells sorted from a lymph node. The chain is made from TRBV19 and TRBJ2-1; the junction holds 9 bases that match TRBD1. The sequenced part of the CDR3 DNA is TGTGCCAGCAGTATGGGGGACAGGGATGCT. The translation is CASSMGDRDA. The CDR3 reads in full as CASSMGDRDAEQFF. When the CDR3 is completed using the reference TRBV19 and TRBJ2-1 genes on either side, the full variable domain is GGIITQTPKFLIGQEGQKLTLKCQQNFNHDTMYWYRQDSGKGLRLIYYSITENDLQKGDLSEGYDASREKKSSFSLTVTSAQKNEMAVFLCASSMGDRDAEQFFGPGTRLTVL.